This T cell receptor beta chain was retrieved from a study of blood T cell repertoires in COVID-19. Overall study: The cDNA or gDNA used as material had been derived from T cells, B-cell-depleted T cells, or PBMCs.

The data were produced by immunoSEQ multiplex PCR, yet TCRdb's version contains in-frame clones alone and is incomplete. The sample lists about 72,000 clones, roughly 82% occurring once. Germline lookup yields CDR1 SGHNT and CDR2 YENEEA. The CDR3 totals 15 residues. The J segment lost 5 bases and the V segment lost 5 bases, leaving 10 bases of the junction unmatched. The rearrangement uses TRBV11-3 and TRBJ1-1, with 8 bases matching TRBD1. The sequenced sample was peripheral blood. This clonotype originated in a man in his 60s with acute or convalescent COVID-19. CDR3: CASSTGGRAVTEAFF. The CDR3, as DNA: TGTGCCAGCAGCACAGGGGGGCGGGCGGTTACTGAAGCTTTCTTT. The variable domain in full, with the rest retrieved from reference TRBV11-3 and TRBJ1-1, is EAGVVQSPRYKIIEKKQPVAFWCNPISGHNTLYWYLQNLGQGPELLIRYENEEAVDDSQLPKDRFSAERLKGVDSTLKIQPAELGDSAVYLCASSTGGRAVTEAFFGQGTRLTVV.